These 7 T cell receptor beta chains came from one sample sequenced in a study of a mutant IDH1 vaccine in newly diagnosed glioma. These TCRs' antigens remain unknown. Measured with immunoSEQ multiplex PCR; TCRdb has only the in-frame clones, and not every one. The sample records about 65,000 clones, roughly 81% being singletons. The time point here: week 23, last vaccination. Every vaccination contained 300 ug of the mutant IDH1 20-mer peptide and was paired with topical imiquimod. The sequences come from PBMCs, collected from a glioma patient whose treatment included an IDH1 peptide vaccine. The receptor source for this set is a man aged 30-40 years with glioma.

The chain is built from TRBV5-4 and TRBJ1-3, with D unresolved. CDR1 and CDR2 (germline): SGHNT, YYREEE (reference sequence). The CDR3 is 15 residues long. V dropped 4 bases and J dropped 1 base, with 12 bases sitting between them. CDR3 sequence: CASSQDSGSGNTIYF. The CDR3, as DNA: TGTGCCAGCAGCCAAGACTCAGGATCTGGAAACACCATATATTTT.

V usage is TRBV7-6 and J usage is TRBJ2-7; no clear D. The CDR3 runs to 13 residues. Trimming removed 4 bases from V and 4 bases from J, with 11 bases in between. Germline-derived CDR1 and CDR2 are SGHVS and FNYEAQ. CDR3 nucleotides: TGTGCCAGCAGCTCCCAGACACGATACGAGCAGTACTTC. Translating it yields CASSSQTRYEQYF. Complete variable domain (other parts from reference TRBV7-6 and TRBJ2-7): GAGVSQSPRYKVTKRGQDVALRCDPISGHVSLYWYRQALGQGPEFLTYFNYEAQQDKSGLPNDRFSAERPEGSISTLTIQRTEQRDSAMYRCASSSQTRYEQYFGPGTRLTVT.

The chain links TRBV30 to TRBJ2-1, with TRBD2 matching over 10 bases. Losses at the gene ends were 0 bases for V and 6 bases for J; bases not matched to a gene: 5. CDR1 is GTSNPN and CDR2 is SVGIG in the germline V gene (reference sequence). The CDR3 is 15 residues long. The CDR3 nucleotides read TGTGCCTGGAGTGTAGGAACTAGCGGGGTCAATGAGCAGTTCTTC. Its protein is CAWSVGTSGVNEQFF.

The chain carries TRBV6-1 and TRBJ2-4; TRBD1 is a possible D gene (6 bases). The CDR3 sequence is 15 residues long. Germline CDR1 reads MNHNS; CDR2 reads SASEGT. The germline V and J ends were trimmed by 6 bases and 2 bases, with 14 bases remaining between them. The CDR3 reads CASRGTRGPKNIQYF. In DNA, the CDR3 is TGTGCCAGCAGAGGGACACGGGGTCCCAAAAACATTCAGTACTTC.

The chain is built from TRBV13 and TRBJ2-1; perhaps TRBD1 as D (6 bases). CDR1 and CDR2 (germline): PRHDT, FYEKMQ (reference sequence). The CDR3 length is 15 residues. V was trimmed by 4 bases and J by 2 bases, leaving 12 bases between them. The CDR3 sequence: CASSSGTSTYNEQFF. CDR3 bases: TGTGCCAGCAGCTCCGGGACAAGTACCTACAATGAGCAGTTCTTC.

The rearrangement links TRBV28 to TRBJ1-4; 9 nucleotides align to TRBD1. J gave up 14 bases and V 4 bases, and 20 bases lay outside the gene matches. Germline lookup yields CDR1 MDHEN and CDR2 SYDVKM. CDR3 length: 17 amino acids. In nucleotides, the CDR3 is TGTGCCAGCAGTTATTACTCGGGACAGGGTTCCCACAAGCGGCTGTTTTTT. This translates into CASSYYSGQGSHKRLFF. Filled out from reference TRBV28 and TRBJ1-4, the complete variable domain reads DVKVTQSSRYLVKRTGEKVFLECVQDMDHENMFWYRQDPGLGLRLIYFSYDVKMKEKGDIPEGYSVSREKKERFSLILESASTNQTSMYLCASSYYSGQGSHKRLFFGSGTQLSVL.

This chain links TRBV13 with TRBJ2-7, with D possibly being TRBD1 (6 bases). CDR3 length: 14 amino acids. Germline-derived CDR1 and CDR2 are PRHDT and FYEKMQ (reference sequence). Trimming pared 2 bases from V and 1 base from J, leaving 9 bases between. CDR3 sequence: CASSLRGKSYEQYF. In nucleotides, the CDR3 is TGTGCCAGCAGCTTAAGGGGGAAGTCCTACGAGCAGTACTTC.